Below are 3 T cell receptor beta chains sequenced from a single sample in a study of graft-versus-host responses after intestinal transplantation. Repertoires were generated with immunoSEQ multiplex PCR, while TCRdb's copy carries only in-frame clones and drops some. This sample carries around 16,000 clones, about 87% of them seen once, and the ten largest clones take about 6.3%. The specimen comprised bone marrow, sampled 120 to 130 days after intestinal transplantation. The source is a human patient who received an intestinal transplant, so some T cells may come from the graft donor.

The chain uses TRBV28 and TRBJ2-3; 11 bases agree with TRBD2. CDR1 and CDR2 (germline): MDHEN, SYDVKM. The CDR3 covers 20 residues. V lost 5 bases, J lost 5 bases, and 21 bases stayed unmatched. This CDR3 is CASSEIYSGTSGAPQDTQYF. The CDR3 DNA reads as TGTGCCAGCAGTGAAATCTACTCCGGGACTAGCGGAGCCCCCCAAGATACGCAGTATTTT.

This chain links TRBV9 with TRBJ2-7; 8 positions agree with TRBD1. The CDR3 spans 15 residues. Germline values: CDR1 SGDLS, CDR2 YYNGEE. V dropped 2 bases and J dropped 0; count of bases not matched to a gene: 4. CDR3 DNA sequence: TGTGCCAGCAGCGTCGGGACAGGAGTCTCCTACGAGCAGTACTTC. Translating gives CASSVGTGVSYEQYF.

The chain couples TRBV7-9 to TRBJ2-3; D gene ambiguous. Germline CDR1 reads SEHNR; CDR2 reads FQNEAQ (reference sequence). Between the trimmed V and J ends, which lost 1 base and 3 bases, there was a span of 11 bases. The CDR3 runs 15 residues. The CDR3 coding sequence is TGTGCCAGCAGCTTAGTCGGCTTTGAAACAGATACGCAGTATTTT. Its translation is CASSLVGFETDTQYF.